Presented here are 11 T cell receptor beta chains from one specimen sequenced in a study of blood T cell repertoires in COVID-19. Clones were read by immunoSEQ multiplex PCR, and TCRdb kept only the in-frame ones, dropping some. The table shows under 100,000 clones, with about 89% occurring only once. The sample was peripheral blood. Receptors originate from a human donor in a cohort sampled during active COVID-19.

V gene TRBV9 combines with J gene TRBJ1-5; D uncertain. Germline V CDR1 and CDR2: SGDLS, YYNGEE. CDR3 length: 15 amino acids. Trimming removed 0 bases at V and 2 bases at J, with 9 bases between. The CDR3 here is CASSVAGEGNQPQHF. DNA of the CDR3: TGTGCCAGCAGCGTAGCTGGGGAGGGCAATCAGCCCCAGCATTTT.

The V gene is TRBV28, the J gene TRBJ1-2, with 8 bases aligning to TRBD1. The J segment lost 5 bases and the V segment lost 5 bases, leaving 16 bases of the junction unmatched. CDR1 and CDR2 (germline): MDHEN, SYDVKM. The CDR3 totals 17 residues. The CDR3 nucleotides read TGTGCCAGCAGTACAGCAGGGGTATGGAACAGGGGGTATGGCTACACCTTC. Amino acid sequence: CASSTAGVWNRGYGYTF.

The V gene is TRBV18, the J gene TRBJ1-3; D gene uncertain. The CDR3 loop spans 16 amino acids. Trimming cost V 0 bases and J 0 bases, with 9 bases left between them. Germline V gives CDR1 KGHSH, CDR2 LQKENI. The CDR3 spells CASSPPRVSSGNTIYF. The DNA for the CDR3 is TGTGCCAGCTCACCACCACGGGTCAGCTCTGGAAACACCATATATTTT.

V is TRBV5-1 and J is TRBJ2-3, with TRBD2 matching over 8 bases. The trim removed 4 bases at V and 1 base at J, leaving 8 bases unmatched. The CDR3 extends over 16 amino acids. In germline, CDR1 is SGHRS, CDR2 YFSETQ. CDR3 loop: CASSLGSGIGTDTQYF. The CDR3 region has the DNA TGCGCCAGCAGCCTAGGTAGCGGGATAGGCACAGATACGCAGTATTTT.

In its sample, this clone was seen once. This chain connects TRBV29-1 to TRBJ2-1; the match to TRBD2 covers 8 bases. The CDR3 is 13 amino acids. The junction had 5 bases not matched to a gene; V was cut back by 7 bases and J by 3 bases. Germline values: CDR1 SQVTM, CDR2 ANQGSEA. CDR3 region: CSDSSGVYNEQFF. The CDR3 region has the DNA TGCAGCGACAGTAGCGGGGTCTACAATGAGCAGTTCTTC.

J is TRBJ2-7 and V is TRBV6-6, with 11 nucleotides matching TRBD2. Trimming removed 3 bases from V and 1 base from J; junction bases left unmatched: 5. CDR1 and CDR2 (germline): MNHNY, SVGAGI (reference sequence). The CDR3 is 16 amino acids. This CDR3 is CASSYSGRARSYEQYF. The CDR3 bases are TGTGCCAGCAGTTATAGCGGGAGGGCGCGATCCTACGAGCAGTACTTC.

The J gene is TRBJ2-7, the V gene TRBV3-1 (or the pseudogene TRBV3-2); 7 bases align to TRBD2. Germline V CDR1 and CDR2: LGHDT, YNNKEL (reference sequence). Losses at the gene ends were 4 bases for V and 2 bases for J; bases not matched to a gene: 2. This CDR3 region has 13 residues. CDR3 coding DNA: TGTGCCAGCAGCCGGGGGGGGACCTACGAGCAGTACTTC. As protein: CASSRGGTYEQYF.

The rearrangement joins TRBV5-1 to TRBJ2-1, with 8 bases identical to TRBD2. Trimming removed 5 bases from V and 0 bases from J; junction bases left unmatched: 7. CDR3 size: 16 residues. The germline CDR1 and CDR2 sequences are SGHRS and YFSETQ. CDR3: CASRPGLAGSYNEQFF. In DNA form, the CDR3 reads TGCGCCAGCAGACCCGGGCTAGCGGGCTCCTACAATGAGCAGTTCTTC.

CDR3 bases: TGTGCCAGCTCCGGGACTAGCAGCAATGAGCAGTTCTTC. This codes for CASSGTSSNEQFF. This chain connects TRBV18 to TRBJ2-1, with 9 nucleotides matching TRBD2. Germline V CDR1 and CDR2: KGHSH, LQKENI. This CDR3 spans 13 amino acids. V shed 6 bases, J shed 6 bases, and the junction held 3 bases outside the gene matches.

V gene TRBV28 combines with J gene TRBJ2-2; no reliable D call. Trimming took off 5 bases at V and 7 bases at J, with 5 bases between the two ends. Germline CDR1 and CDR2: MDHEN and SYDVKM. The CDR3 covers 11 residues. The CDR3: CASSLSGELFF. DNA for the CDR3: TGTGCCAGCAGTCTGAGCGGGGAGCTGTTTTTT.

The chain carries TRBV28 and TRBJ2-7; TRBD1 might be the D (5 bases). CDR1 and CDR2 from the germline V gene are MDHEN and SYDVKM. Trimming stripped 3 bases from V and 3 bases from J, with 18 bases between. This CDR3 contains 16 residues. The CDR3, as DNA: TGTGCCAGCAGTTTCCCCCGAGCCCAGGGCAACTACGAGCAGTACTTC. It yields the protein CASSFPRAQGNYEQYF.